One sample yielded the 3 T cell receptor beta chains listed below, sequenced in a study of blood T cells in healthy people across ages. Together with a sample-barcoded 5' primer, a J-beta primer mix was included in a second PCR lasting about 7 to 11 cycles. TCRdb itself ran the 5' RACE reads through MiXCR, one entry per CDR3 protein. This sample carries under 950,000 distinct CDR3 sequences, 20% to 25% of them seen once, and the ten largest clones take roughly 22%. The sequenced sample was blood. Every receptor here comes from a man between 65 and 85 years old in good health.

The V gene is TRBV29-1, the J gene TRBJ1-3, with unresolved D. CDR3 length equals 15 residues. V lost 3 bases and J lost 4, with 16 bases in between. Germline V gene lookup returns CDR1 SQVTM and CDR2 ANQGSEA. CDR3 DNA: TGCAGCGTTGATGTCTGGGCGCCGAGGGGAAACACCATATATTTT. Translated: CSVDVWAPRGNTIYF. The full variable domain, completed using reference TRBV29-1 and TRBJ1-3, is SAVISQKPSRDICQRGTSLTIQCQVDSQVTMMFWYRQQPGQSLTLIATANQGSEATYESGFVIDKFPISRPNLTFSTLTVSNMSPEDSSIYLCSVDVWAPRGNTIYFGEGSWLTVV.

This CDR3 reads CASSRRLAGFQETQYF. The CDR3 bases are TGTGCCAGCAGCCGCCGACTAGCGGGGTTTCAAGAGACCCAGTACTTC. The rearrangement links TRBV12-3 or TRBV12-4 to TRBJ2-5, with 11 nucleotides matching TRBD2. J was trimmed by 2 bases and V by 6 bases; bases with no gene match: 8. This CDR3 is 16 amino acids long.

This clonotype was recorded a few times. The chain employs TRBV6-2 or TRBV6-3 and TRBJ1-1; tentative D call: TRBD1 (5 bases). The CDR3 runs to 13 residues. Trimming cost V 3 bases and J 8 bases, with 13 bases left between them. Germline V gene lookup returns CDR1 MNHEY and CDR2 SVGEGT. CDR3 residues: CASSYWTQGEAFF. The CDR3 nucleotides are TGTGCCAGCAGTTATTGGACCCAGGGCGAAGCTTTCTTT.